This TCR beta chain is from a study of blood T cells in healthy people across ages (dated by TCRdb to between 2014 and 2016). A note on the overall study: In model experiments, template switching captured about one uniquely barcoded TCR beta cDNA molecule for every two T cells. To track age-related changes in TCR beta repertoire diversity, the study relied on deep sequencing normalized with unique cDNA molecular identifiers. Donors were grouped into four age groups: young (average roughly 17 years), middle-aged (39), aged (around 62) and long-lived (approximately 82). To avoid experimental bias, donors of different ages were spread randomly across the sequencing lanes. The study analyzed two additional independent replicas of 1 million unique cDNA reads from the same blood draw for two donors, one aged 18 to 29 and one aged 80 or older. Study-wide conclusions, independent of this receptor: Bulk unsorted PBMC profiling prevented conclusive comparison of naive and antigen-experienced compartments. Estimates of total diversity from one million sequenced T cells were regarded as lower bounds and underestimates. There was a strong correlation between observed TCR beta diversity and the percentage of naive T cells measured by flow cytometry. Donor CMV infection status was unknown, potentially confounding age-related changes in expanded clonotypes. As age increased, observed TCR beta diversity per million T cells dropped in a roughly linear way, and a significant reduction was already evident by age roughly 40. Compared with the aged group, the long-lived group had more naive CD4+ T cells, fewer expanded clones and increased TCR diversity, suggesting age selection.

This clonotype was recorded many times. There is no known antigen for this receptor. No base quality values were provided; no much bigger clone lies one nucleotide off. Libraries were built with 5' RACE. TCRdb lists the instrument as Illumina HiSeq 2500. A second PCR of about 6 to 11 cycles was run with a J-beta primer mix and a sample-barcoded 5' primer. Each TCR beta cDNA molecule received a unique molecular identifier from a template-switch 5' adaptor carrying 12 random nucleotides. Each sample yielded at least 3 million CDR3-containing paired-end reads. First-strand cDNA synthesis was performed from all RNA using the Mint cDNA synthesis kit, with priming by a TRBC-specific oligonucleotide. All cDNA was treated with uracil-DNA glycosylase and then went through a first 18-cycle PCR with the universal primers M1SS and BC2_uni_R. Concerning the study's data processing: Normalization of each sample was performed by random selection of 1 million high-quality reads, each carrying a distinct molecular identifier. Reads sharing molecular identifiers were discarded rather than binned into consensus sequences. MiTCR, set to a Q25 quality threshold and the strictest error-elimination algorithm, was used for CDR3 identification, clonotype clustering and error correction. A nonparametric unseen species model with Euler transformation was used to estimate a lower bound on total TCR beta diversity. The public reads were run again by TCRdb, first through fastp at Q25 and then through MiXCR, and only productive beta chains were kept. CDR3 protein duplicates are merged, each entry listing the most common genes and DNA. These V and J calls are TCRdb output, not the study's own analysis. Here the sample has 650,000 to 800,000 distinct CDR3 sequences; approximately 44% occur a single time. The leading ten clones occupy 15% to 25% of the sample.

Donors were around 37 systemically healthy Caucasian individuals from Russia aged roughly 6 to 95 years. Each donor gave about 10 milliliters of peripheral blood, drawn into EDTA-treated Vacutainer tubes. PBMCs were isolated by Ficoll-Paque density-gradient centrifugation, with at least 6 million obtained per sample. Total RNA was extracted from PBMCs with Trizol reagent, with at least 5 micrograms obtained per sample. The percentages of naive CD45RAhigh/CD27high T cells were determined by flow cytometry on a PBMC aliquot from every donor. V is clipped by 4 bases and J by 2 bases, and the sequence between their germline boundaries is 13 bases long. The germline V gene yields SGHDT for CDR1 and YYEEEE for CDR2. Taken from cysteine to phenylalanine, the CDR3 has 15 residues. CDR3 DNA is the only sequence kept; it has 45 bases, read in frame from the first base.

The TCR comes from a man between 60 and 75 years old in good health. The rearrangement joined TRBV5-6 to TRBJ1-5; TRBD1 is a possible D gene, resting on 5 matching bases. The sequencing sample was made of blood. The nucleotides read TGTGCCAGCAGCCCGCGGGGCTTTGGCAATCAGCCCCAGCATTTT. This codes for CASSPRGFGNQPQHF. Joined to the reference TRBV5-6 and TRBJ1-5 proteins, this CDR3 gives the full variable domain: DAGVTQSPTHLIKTRGQQVTLRCSPKSGHDTVSWYQQALGQGPQFIFQYYEEEERQRGNFPDRFSGHQFPNYSSELNVNALLLGDSALYLCASSPRGFGNQPQHFGDGTRLSIL.